This TCR beta chain was identified in a study of blood T cell repertoires in COVID-19. Assay: immunoSEQ multiplex PCR; the TCRdb copy retains only in-frame clones and omits some. Of hundreds of thousands of clones in the sample, 89% were seen once. The CDR3 has 16 amino acids. Trimming left V 5 bases short and J 0 bases short, with 15 bases between. Germline V gene sequence: CDR1 SGHTA, CDR2 FQGNSA. The receptor was isolated from a woman aged 30 to 39 with COVID-19, enrolled during active disease. This chain joins TRBV7-2 and TRBJ2-3; D might be TRBD2 (5 bases). The sequenced sample was peripheral blood. In DNA form, the CDR3 reads TGTGCCAGCAGCAGTGACTACAGCGGTAGCACAGATACGCAGTATTTT. This translates into CASSSDYSGSTDTQYF.